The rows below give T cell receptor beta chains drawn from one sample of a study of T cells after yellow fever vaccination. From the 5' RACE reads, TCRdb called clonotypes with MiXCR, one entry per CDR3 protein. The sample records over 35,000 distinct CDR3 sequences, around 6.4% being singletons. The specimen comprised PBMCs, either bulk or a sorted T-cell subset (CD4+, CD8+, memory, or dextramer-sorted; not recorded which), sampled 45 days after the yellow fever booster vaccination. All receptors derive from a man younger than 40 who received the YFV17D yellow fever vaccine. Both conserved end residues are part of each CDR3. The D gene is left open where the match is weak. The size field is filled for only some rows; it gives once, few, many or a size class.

CSAKGGVDGYTF TGCAGTGCAAAAGGCGGGGTAGATGGCTACACCTTC TRBJ1-2 NA NA TRBV20-1
CSARTDQETQYF TGCAGTGCTAGGACAGACCAAGAGACCCAGTACTTC TRBJ2-5 NA few TRBV20-1
CASSLNTGDYNEQFF TGTGCCAGCAGCTTAAATACAGGAGATTACAATGAGCAGTTCTTC TRBJ2-1 NA NA TRBV7-3
CASSLDFGSYEQYF TGTGCCAGCAGCTTAGATTTCGGCTCCTACGAGCAGTACTTC TRBJ2-7 NA NA TRBV11-2
CASSYQTGNEKLFF TGCGCCAGCAGCTACCAGACAGGGAATGAAAAACTGTTTTTT TRBJ1-4 TRBD1 many TRBV5-1
CASSFKVGPNEQFF TGTGCCAGCAGCTTTAAAGTAGGCCCCAATGAGCAGTTCTTC TRBJ2-1 NA many TRBV7-2
CSAPAPGLQNTIYF TGCAGTGCTCCTGCCCCGGGACTTCAAAACACCATATATTTT TRBJ1-3 NA NA TRBV20-1
CAWKVDRSTDTQYF TGTGCCTGGAAGGTCGACAGAAGTACAGATACGCAGTATTTT TRBJ2-3 NA NA TRBV30
CSARDAGTGYYNEQFF TGCAGTGCTAGAGACGCCGGGACTGGTTACTACAATGAGCAGTTCTTC TRBJ2-1 NA many TRBV20-1
CASSPRQGGTNTEAFF TGCGCCAGCAGCCCTAGACAGGGAGGCACGAACACTGAAGCTTTCTTT TRBJ1-1 TRBD1 many TRBV5-1
CASSSLYEQYF TGTGCCAGCAGTTCCCTCTACGAGCAGTACTTC TRBJ2-7 NA many TRBV5-1
CASTPSTDTQYF TGTGCCAGTACCCCTAGCACAGATACGCAGTATTTT TRBJ2-3 NA many TRBV11-2
CSAYDGGNQPQHF TGCAGTGCTTATGACGGGGGGAATCAGCCCCAGCATTTT TRBJ1-5 NA many TRBV20-1
CASSSSPHRSGANVLTF TGTGCCAGCAGCTCCTCCCCGCACCGCTCTGGGGCCAACGTCCTGACTTTC TRBJ2-6 NA NA TRBV7-6
CASRSLDEGEQYF TGTGCCAGCAGATCCCTCGACGAGGGGGAGCAGTACTTC TRBJ2-7 NA many TRBV7-2
CAINPGSRNTGELFF TGTGCCATCAATCCCGGTAGCCGGAACACCGGGGAGCTGTTTTTT TRBJ2-2 NA many TRBV10-3
CSARRVSGTDTQYF TGCAGTGCTAGAAGGGTATCGGGCACAGATACGCAGTATTTT TRBJ2-3 NA NA TRBV20-1
CSAALAGVSEQYF TGCAGCGCAGCACTAGCGGGAGTCTCCGAGCAGTACTTC TRBJ2-7 TRBD2 many TRBV29-1
CASAGGAYYEQYF TGTGCCAGCGCGGGGGGGGCCTACTACGAGCAGTACTTC TRBJ2-7 TRBD2 NA TRBV2
CAIRPGGAGGGDEQFF TGTGCCATCAGGCCCGGGGGGGCGGGAGGAGGCGATGAGCAGTTCTTC TRBJ2-1 TRBD2 NA TRBV10-3
CASSPQQGTDTEAFF TGTGCCAGCAGCCCCCAACAGGGTACGGACACTGAAGCTTTCTTT TRBJ1-1 NA few TRBV4-2
CASSQSQGGYGYTF TGCGCCAGCAGCCAATCACAGGGAGGCTATGGCTACACCTTC TRBJ1-2 NA many TRBV5-1
CASSQRGLAGGTGELFF TGCGCCAGCAGCCAAAGGGGGCTAGCGGGCGGTACCGGGGAGCTGTTTTTT TRBJ2-2 NA few TRBV4-3
CATSGLAETQYF TGTGCCACCAGCGGACTAGCGGAGACCCAGTACTTC TRBJ2-5 TRBD2 few TRBV2
CASRGDYEQYF TGTGCCTCCCGTGGGGACTACGAGCAGTACTTC TRBJ2-7 NA many TRBV10-3
CATKRELPVGVKKQFF TGTGCCACCAAACGGGAGCTGCCGGTGGGCGTCAAGAAGCAGTTCTTC TRBJ2-1 NA many TRBV15
CAALSSYNEQFF TGTGCCGCACTGAGCTCCTACAATGAGCAGTTCTTC TRBJ2-1 NA many TRBV30
CASSPPGWTTAGELFF TGTGCCAGCTCACCACCTGGATGGACAACCGCCGGGGAGCTGTTTTTT TRBJ2-2 NA NA TRBV18